The clone carrying this TCR beta chain was recorded once. Germline assignment: CDR1 SGHNT and CDR2 YYREEE (reference sequence). The CDR3 runs to 15 residues. Unmatched junction bases numbered 6, after V lost 7 bases and J lost 0 bases. The sample is drawn from a study of blood T cell repertoires in COVID-19. Per the authors' pipeline: How many nucleated cells were present was estimated from reference gene primer amplification. TCRdb's copy holds only in-frame clones and misses some; the assay was immunoSEQ multiplex PCR. V and J calls and clone size are those listed in that table; D and trimming were worked out from the DNA. There are about 230,000 clones in the sample; about 85% occur only once, and about 10% lies in the top ten.

The receptor comes from a man aged 30-40 years who had recovered from COVID-19. The sample was PBMCs or T cells enriched from blood (not recorded which). This chain uses TRBV5-4 with TRBJ2-2; 7 nucleotides agree with TRBD2. This chain's CDR3 is CASRRDYSNTGELFF. The CDR3 nucleotides are TGTGCCAGCCGCCGGGACTATTCGAACACCGGGGAGCTGTTTTTT.